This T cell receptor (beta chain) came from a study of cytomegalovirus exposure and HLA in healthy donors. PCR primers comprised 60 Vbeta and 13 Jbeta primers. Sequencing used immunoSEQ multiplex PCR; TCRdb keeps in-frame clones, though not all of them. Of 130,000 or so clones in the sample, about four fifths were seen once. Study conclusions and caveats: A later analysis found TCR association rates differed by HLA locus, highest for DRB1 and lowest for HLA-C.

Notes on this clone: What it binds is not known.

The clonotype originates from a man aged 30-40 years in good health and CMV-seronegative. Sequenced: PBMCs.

CDR3 DNA sequence: TGTGCCAGCAGCACAACCTCCTACGAGCAGTACTTC. Translation gives CASSTTSYEQYF. This sequence joins TRBV5-6 and TRBJ2-7, with D hard to call. V was trimmed by 4 bases and J by 0 bases, leaving 5 bases between them. The CDR3 covers 12 residues. CDR1 SGHDT and CDR2 YYEEEE come from the germline V gene.